Sequencing of this T cell receptor beta chain was carried out in a study of CXCR3-negative and CXCR3-positive naive CD8 T cells. The study's findings and limits: In naive cells, CXCR3-negative and CXCR3-positive subsets had similar TRBV-TRBJ usage; memory cells differed. Hydrophobicity of TRB CDR3s was greater in CXCR3-positive naive cells than in CXCR3-negative naive cells. Fresh PBMCs were used in most assays, and CXCR3 expression partially decreased after cryopreservation.

The TRB cDNA libraries were prepared by 5' RACE with UMI labels. TCRdb re-called the 5' RACE reads and shows each CDR3 protein once, DNA omitted. This sample contains about 86,000 distinct CDR3 sequences. On this clonotype: The antigen is not known.

The CDR3 consists of 16 residues. CDR1 MDHEN and CDR2 SYDVKM come from the germline V gene. The V call is TRBV28, the J call TRBJ2-3; TCRdb outputs TRBD1, but without DNA this stays unchecked. Sequenced: naive CXCR3+ CD8+ T cells from blood. Subset described: CD45RO-CCR7+CD27+CD95- naive CD8+ T cells expressing CXCR3 (TNR3+). This clonotype was obtained from a human donor in good health. Some clones in this sample may be carry-over from other donors' samples. The CDR3 loop reads CASSLRTGPSTDTQYF.